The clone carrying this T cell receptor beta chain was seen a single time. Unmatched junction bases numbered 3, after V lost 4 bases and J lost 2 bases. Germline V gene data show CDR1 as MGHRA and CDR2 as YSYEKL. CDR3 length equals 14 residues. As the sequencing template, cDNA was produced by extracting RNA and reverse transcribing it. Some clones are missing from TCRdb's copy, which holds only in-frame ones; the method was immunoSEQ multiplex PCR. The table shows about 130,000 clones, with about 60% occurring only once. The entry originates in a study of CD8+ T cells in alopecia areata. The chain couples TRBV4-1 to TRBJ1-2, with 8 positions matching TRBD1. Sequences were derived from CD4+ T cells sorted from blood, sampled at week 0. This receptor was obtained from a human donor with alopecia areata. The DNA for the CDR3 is TGCGCCAGCAGCCTGGGACAGGCCAACTATGGCTACACCTTC. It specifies CASSLGQANYGYTF.